The present T cell receptor beta chain was sequenced within a study of T cell responses to AZD1222 COVID-19 vaccine. Study overall: Second doses that came at about 4 or about 12 weeks were put together. Study observations and caveats: Only after the peak T cell response were repertoires sampled.

A remark on this clone: Its antigen is not identified.

Sequencing used immunoSEQ multiplex PCR; TCRdb keeps in-frame clones, though not all of them. The table records about 99,000 clones, around 94% of them present only once. The V and J ends lost 3 bases and 4 bases respectively, with 10 bases between them. CDR1 is LGHNA and CDR2 is YNFKEQ in the germline V gene. The CDR3 has 14 amino acids. The chain links TRBV4-2 to TRBJ2-1, with no clear D. The receptor was isolated from an adult in good health. Here the sequenced sample was peripheral blood, taken on day 0 of AZD1222 vaccination. The CDR3 coding sequence is TGTGCCAGCAGCCACCTTACCGAGTACAATGAGCAGTTCTTC. It translates to CASSHLTEYNEQFF.